A single T cell receptor beta chain is shown here with its context. Assay: immunoSEQ multiplex PCR; the TCRdb copy retains only in-frame clones and omits some. The table shows 98,000 or so clones, with more than 90% occurring only once. This sample is part of a study of technical replicates of blood from several donors. The CDR3 extends over 14 amino acids. Per germline, CDR1 SGHAT and CDR2 FQDESV (reference sequence). V shed 1 base and J 4 bases; nucleotides not matched to a gene: 2. The TCR originated in a human donor in good health. Sequencing used T cells isolated from PBMCs. This chain links TRBV11-1 with TRBJ1-2, with 8 bases identical to TRBD1. This chain's CDR3 is CASSLEDRGYGYTF. CDR3 bases: TGTGCCAGCAGCTTAGAAGACAGGGGCTATGGCTACACCTTC. The full variable domain, in which reference TRBV11-1 and TRBJ1-2 provide the parts outside the CDR3, is EAEVAQSPRYKITEKSQAVAFWCDPISGHATLYWYRQILGQGPELLVQFQDESVVDDSQLPKDRFSAERLKGVDSTLKIQPAELGDSAMYLCASSLEDRGYGYTFGSGTRLTVV.